This T cell receptor (beta chain) derives from a study of blood T cell repertoires in COVID-19 (dated by TCRdb to about 2020). Notes on the research overall: Samples covering the acute and convalescent phases of COVID-19 were provided by collaborators in the United States, Italy and Spain. The repertoires were released in a freely available public database intended as a resource for research on the immune response to SARS-CoV-2. The sample metadata nearly always contained a de-identified subject ID, COVID-19 status, age in years and sex. The material from the prospective study consisted of cDNA or gDNA derived from T cells, B-cell-depleted T cells, or PBMCs. Where HLA class I and class II types were available, the types were taken from metadata supplied by the sample provider, not from assay-based typing. Subjects who had been exposed to COVID-19, were actively infected with it, or had recovered from it provided the deeply sampled blood TCRbeta repertoires that made up the dataset. Samples came from the ongoing ImmuneRACE study (first 160 participants) plus 1,254 subjects from 6 global collaborators.

Overall study results and their limits: Clinical and demographic metadata were provided uncurated, with the amount varying by source and participant.

One collaborating source in Seattle enrolled patients during active infection and followed them longitudinally through the course of disease. Collaborating institutions collected whole blood in K2EDTA tubes following their own protocols. For TCRbeta analysis, collaborators shipped samples in one of three forms: frozen whole blood, isolated PBMCs, or DNA extracted from either of those sample types. TCRbeta CDR3 regions were amplified from genomic DNA by means of the immunoSEQ Assay, a bias-controlled multiplex PCR. The study's own analysis went as follows. The number of nucleated cells in each sample was estimated from the amplification of reference gene primers within the assay. To quantify the absolute abundance of each unique TCRbeta CDR3 rearrangement, sequence reads were collapsed and filtered. Productive Simpson clonality was computed per sample as the square root of Simpson's diversity index over productive rearrangements. What TCRdb holds here is the immuneACCESS table cut down to in-frame rearrangements. Part of the clones is not present; checked against another copy, under half of the missing clones reflect an unresolved V gene, and the others are unexplained. That table furnishes V, J and clone size, whereas the DNA furnished D and trimming. This sample comprises 75,000 to 90,000 clones, 78% of them detected only once. Approximately 34% of the sample goes to the ten largest clones.

This clone is identified as medium-sized (0.01 to 0.1%). The antigen it binds to is not known. Base qualities were left out, and no much larger clone turns up one base away. From the cysteine up to the phenylalanine, the CDR3 has a length of 15 residues. Only the CDR3 region is kept as DNA, spanning 45 bases read in frame from base 1. Taken from the germline V gene (reference sequence), the CDR1 and CDR2 loops are SEHNR and FQNEAQ. V is pruned by 5 bases and J by 3 bases, leaving 4 bases of the junction without a gene match. Recombination linked TRBV7-9 to TRBJ2-2, and 9 junctional nucleotides match TRBD1. The source is a man between 60 and 75 years old with COVID-19, enrolled during active disease. Input material: peripheral blood. The DNA is TGTGCCAGCAGCAACCGGGACAGGGACACCGGGGAGCTGTTTTTT. This translates into CASSNRDRDTGELFF.